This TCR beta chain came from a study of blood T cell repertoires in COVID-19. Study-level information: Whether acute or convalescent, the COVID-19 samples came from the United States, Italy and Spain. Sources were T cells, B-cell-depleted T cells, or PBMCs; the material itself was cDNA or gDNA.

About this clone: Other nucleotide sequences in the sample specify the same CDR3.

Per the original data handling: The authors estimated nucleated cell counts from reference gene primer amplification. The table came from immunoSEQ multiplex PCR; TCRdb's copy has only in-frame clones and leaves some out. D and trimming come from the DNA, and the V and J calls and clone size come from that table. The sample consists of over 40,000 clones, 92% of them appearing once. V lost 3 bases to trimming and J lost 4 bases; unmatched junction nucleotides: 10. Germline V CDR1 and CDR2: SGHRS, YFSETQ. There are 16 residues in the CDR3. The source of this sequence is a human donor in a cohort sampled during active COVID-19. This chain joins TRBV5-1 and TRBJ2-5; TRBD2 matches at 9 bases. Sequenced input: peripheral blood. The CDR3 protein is CASSSAGRGGLETQYF. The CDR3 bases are TGCGCCAGCAGCTCGGCGGGGCGGGGGGGTCTAGAGACCCAGTACTTC.